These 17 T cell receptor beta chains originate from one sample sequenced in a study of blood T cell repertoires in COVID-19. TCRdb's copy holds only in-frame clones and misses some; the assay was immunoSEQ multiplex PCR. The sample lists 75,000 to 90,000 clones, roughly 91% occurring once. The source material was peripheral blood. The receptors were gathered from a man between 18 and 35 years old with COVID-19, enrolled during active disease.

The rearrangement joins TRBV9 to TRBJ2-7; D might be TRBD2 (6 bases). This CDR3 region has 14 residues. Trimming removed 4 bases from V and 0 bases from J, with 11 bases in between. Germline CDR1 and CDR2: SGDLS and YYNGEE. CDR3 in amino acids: CASSSGLGSYEQYF. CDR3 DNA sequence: TGTGCCAGCAGCTCGGGACTTGGCTCCTACGAGCAGTACTTC.

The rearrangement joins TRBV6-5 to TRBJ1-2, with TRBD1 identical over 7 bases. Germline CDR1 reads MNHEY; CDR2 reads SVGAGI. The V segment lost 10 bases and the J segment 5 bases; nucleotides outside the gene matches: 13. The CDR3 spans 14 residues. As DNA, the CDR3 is TGTGCCACCAGCCAAACGTGGGACAGATATGGCTACACCTTC. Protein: CATSQTWDRYGYTF.

The CDR3 spells CAIRGGLAVTDTQYF. The CDR3 nucleotides read TGTGCCATCAGAGGGGGACTAGCGGTCACAGATACGCAGTATTTT. The chain is built from TRBV10-3 and TRBJ2-3; TRBD2 matches at 11 bases. The germline CDR1 and CDR2 sequences are ENHRY and SYGVKD. The V and J ends lost 6 bases and 2 bases, in that order; junction bases with no gene match: 4. The CDR3 spans 15 residues.

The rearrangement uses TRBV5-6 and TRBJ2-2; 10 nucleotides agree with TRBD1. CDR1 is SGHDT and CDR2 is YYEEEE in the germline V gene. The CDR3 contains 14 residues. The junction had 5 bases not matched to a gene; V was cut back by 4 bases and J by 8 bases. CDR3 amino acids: CASSRGTGVGELFF. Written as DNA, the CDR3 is TGTGCCAGCAGCCGCGGGACAGGGGTGGGGGAGCTGTTTTTT.

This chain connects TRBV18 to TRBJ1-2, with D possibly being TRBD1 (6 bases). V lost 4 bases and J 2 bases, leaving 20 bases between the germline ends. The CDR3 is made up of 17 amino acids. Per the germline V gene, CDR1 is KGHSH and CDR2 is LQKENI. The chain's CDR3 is CASSRTSATGRNYGYTF. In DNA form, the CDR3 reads TGTGCCAGCTCACGGACATCGGCGACAGGTCGCAACTATGGCTACACCTTC.

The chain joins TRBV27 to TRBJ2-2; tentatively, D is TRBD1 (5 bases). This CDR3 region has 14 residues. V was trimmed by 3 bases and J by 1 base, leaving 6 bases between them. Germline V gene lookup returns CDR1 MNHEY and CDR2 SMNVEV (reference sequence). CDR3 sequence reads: CASSLQGNTGELFF. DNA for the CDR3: TGTGCCAGCAGTTTGCAGGGGAACACCGGGGAGCTGTTTTTT.

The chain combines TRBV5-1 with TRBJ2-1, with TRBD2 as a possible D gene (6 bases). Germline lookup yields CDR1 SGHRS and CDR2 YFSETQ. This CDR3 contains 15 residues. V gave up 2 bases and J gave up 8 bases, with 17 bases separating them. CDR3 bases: TGCGCCAGCAGCTTCTCGGGACTCCTCTTGGATGAGCAGTTCTTC. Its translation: CASSFSGLLLDEQFF.

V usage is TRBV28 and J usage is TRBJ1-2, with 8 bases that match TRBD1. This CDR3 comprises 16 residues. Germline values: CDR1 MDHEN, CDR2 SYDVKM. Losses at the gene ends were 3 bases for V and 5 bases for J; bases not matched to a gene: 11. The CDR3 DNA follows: TGTGCCAGCAGTTTCACAAACCGCAGGGGGCGATATGGCTACACCTTC. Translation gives CASSFTNRRGRYGYTF.

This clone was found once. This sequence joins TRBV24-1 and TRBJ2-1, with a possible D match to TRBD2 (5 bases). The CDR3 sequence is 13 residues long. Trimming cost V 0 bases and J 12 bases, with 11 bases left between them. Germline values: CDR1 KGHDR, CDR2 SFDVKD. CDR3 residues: CATSDLGGIGQFF. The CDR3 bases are TGTGCCACCAGTGATTTGGGAGGAATCGGGCAGTTCTTC.

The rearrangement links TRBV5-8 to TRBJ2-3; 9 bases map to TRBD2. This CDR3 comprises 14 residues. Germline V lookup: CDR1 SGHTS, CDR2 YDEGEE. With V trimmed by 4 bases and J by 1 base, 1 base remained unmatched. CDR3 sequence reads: CASSRTSGTDTQYF. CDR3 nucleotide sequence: TGTGCCAGCAGCCGGACTAGCGGCACAGATACGCAGTATTTT. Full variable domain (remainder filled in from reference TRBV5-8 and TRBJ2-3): EAGVTQSPTHLIKTRGQQATLRCSPISGHTSVYWYQQALGLGLQFLLWYDEGEERNRGNFPPRFSGRQFPNYSSELNVNALELEDSALYLCASSRTSGTDTQYFGPGTRLTVL.

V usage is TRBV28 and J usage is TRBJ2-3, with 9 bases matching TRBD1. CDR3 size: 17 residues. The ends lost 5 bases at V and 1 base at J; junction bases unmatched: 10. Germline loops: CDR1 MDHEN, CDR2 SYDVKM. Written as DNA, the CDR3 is TGTGCCAGCAGTGAAACCGGGACAGGGCAAGGCACAGATACGCAGTATTTT. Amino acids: CASSETGTGQGTDTQYF.

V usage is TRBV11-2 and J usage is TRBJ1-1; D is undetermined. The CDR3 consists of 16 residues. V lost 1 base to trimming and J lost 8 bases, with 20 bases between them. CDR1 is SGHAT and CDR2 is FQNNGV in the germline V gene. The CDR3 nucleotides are TGTGCCAGCAGCTTAGTGAGGGAGTTACGTACTAGGGAAGCTTTCTTT. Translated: CASSLVRELRTREAFF.

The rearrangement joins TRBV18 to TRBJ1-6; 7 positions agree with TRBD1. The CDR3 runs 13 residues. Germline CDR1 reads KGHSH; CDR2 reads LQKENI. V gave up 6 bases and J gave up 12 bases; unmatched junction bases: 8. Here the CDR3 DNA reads TGTGCCAGCTCCTCGGGACAGCTTCAACCCCTCCACTTT. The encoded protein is CASSSGQLQPLHF.

As DNA, the CDR3 is TGCGCCAGCAGTCAATCCCATGGCACAGATACGCAGTATTTT. Translating it yields CASSQSHGTDTQYF. The V call is TRBV23-1, the J call TRBJ2-3; D is unclear. TRBV23-1 is designated an ORF whose function remains uncertain. The CDR3 sequence is 14 residues long. V gave up 0 bases and J gave up 1 base, with 5 bases separating them.

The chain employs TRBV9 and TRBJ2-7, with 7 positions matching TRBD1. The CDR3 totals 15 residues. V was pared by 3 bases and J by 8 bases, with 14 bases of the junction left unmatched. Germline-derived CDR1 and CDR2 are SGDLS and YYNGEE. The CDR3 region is CASSGQDRFAYQQYF. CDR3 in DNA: TGTGCCAGCAGCGGGCAGGACAGGTTCGCTTACCAGCAGTACTTC.

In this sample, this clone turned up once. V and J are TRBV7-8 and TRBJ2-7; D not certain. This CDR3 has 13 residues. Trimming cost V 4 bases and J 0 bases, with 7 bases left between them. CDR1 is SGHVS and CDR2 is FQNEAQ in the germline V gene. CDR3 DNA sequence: TGTGCCAGCAGCTACTCCGTCTCCTACGAGCAGTACTTC. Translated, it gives CASSYSVSYEQYF.

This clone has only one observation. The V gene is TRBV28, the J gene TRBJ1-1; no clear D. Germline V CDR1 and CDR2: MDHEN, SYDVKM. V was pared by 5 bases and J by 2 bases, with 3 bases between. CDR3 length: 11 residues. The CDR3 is CASSPNTEAFF. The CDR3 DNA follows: TGTGCCAGCAGTCCTAACACTGAAGCTTTCTTT.